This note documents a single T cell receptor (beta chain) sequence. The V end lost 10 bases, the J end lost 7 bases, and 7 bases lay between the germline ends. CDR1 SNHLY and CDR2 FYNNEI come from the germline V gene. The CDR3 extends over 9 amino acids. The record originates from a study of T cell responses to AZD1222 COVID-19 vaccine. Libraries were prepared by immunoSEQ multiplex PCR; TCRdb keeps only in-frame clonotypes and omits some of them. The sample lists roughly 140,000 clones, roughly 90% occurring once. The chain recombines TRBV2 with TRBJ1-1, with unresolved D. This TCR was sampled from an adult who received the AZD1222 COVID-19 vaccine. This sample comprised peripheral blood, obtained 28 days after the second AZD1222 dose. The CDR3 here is CATNDEAFF. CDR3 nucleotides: TGTGCCACCAACGATGAAGCTTTCTTT. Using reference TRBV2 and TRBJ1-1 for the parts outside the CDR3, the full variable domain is EPEVTQTPSHQVTQMGQEVILRCVPISNHLYFYWYRQILGQKVEFLVSFYNNEISEKSEIFDDQFSVERPDGSNFTLKIRSTKLEDSAMYFCATNDEAFFGQGTRLTVV.